This TCR beta chain is from a study of blood T cells in healthy people across ages. Broader study findings: Diversity was higher, and naive CD4+ cells more numerous, in long-lived donors than in aged donors. In these data, TCR beta diversity tracked strongly with naive T cell percentage.

Researchers report isolating at least 6.5 million PBMCs per sample. The CDR3 runs 13 residues. Trimming pared 7 bases from V and 0 bases from J, leaving 9 bases between. Germline V gene lookup returns CDR1 MDHEN and CDR2 SYDVKM. About this clonotype: Its antigen is unknown.

A sample-barcoded 5' primer and a J-beta primer mix were used in a second PCR of roughly 6 to 11 cycles. One entry per CDR3 protein, called by TCRdb with MiXCR from the 5' RACE reads. This table holds hundreds of thousands of distinct CDR3 sequences, 20% to 25% found once. The sequence came from a man between 65 and 80 years old in good health. The genes are TRBV28 and TRBJ1-1; D is uncertain. The sequenced material came from blood. In DNA, the CDR3 is TGTGCCAGCATCACCAGGATGAACACTGAAGCTTTCTTT. Translating gives CASITRMNTEAFF.